These T cell receptor beta chains were read from a single sample in a study of shared clonotypes between healthy human individuals. TCRdb's copy holds only in-frame clones and misses some; the assay was immunoSEQ multiplex PCR. Of 2 million or so clones detected, over 85% appear once; the ten largest clones hold 0.13%. Sequencing used naive CD4+ T cells sorted from blood. Every receptor here comes from a man between 18 and 29 years old in good health. CDR3s include the opening cysteine and the closing phenylalanine or tryptophan. The D gene is left open where the match is weak. Size is stated for part of the rows, as once, few or many counts, or as a class when the clone is expanded.

v_call,clone_size,j_call,d_call,cdr3_aa,cdr3_nt
TRBV6-6,NA,TRBJ1-2,TRBD1,CASRNAGGVGYTF,TGTGCCAGCAGAAATGCAGGGGGTGTTGGCTACACCTTC
TRBV28,NA,TRBJ2-2,TRBD1,CASSLVGQGQTGELFF,TGTGCCAGCAGTTTAGTAGGGCAGGGACAGACCGGGGAGCTGTTTTTT
TRBV7-2,NA,TRBJ2-2,NA,CASSLAWSAGELFF,TGTGCCAGCAGCTTAGCGTGGTCGGCCGGGGAGCTGTTTTTT
TRBV30,NA,TRBJ2-1,NA,CAWTPSVSYNEQFF,TGTGCCTGGACCCCGTCGGTCTCCTACAATGAGCAGTTCTTC
TRBV10-1,NA,TRBJ2-1,TRBD1,CASSGDRGSYNEQFF,TGCGCCAGCAGTGGGGACAGAGGCTCCTACAATGAGCAGTTCTTC
TRBV5-6,NA,TRBJ2-3,TRBD2,CASSLRLAGADTQYF,TGTGCCAGCAGCTTAAGACTAGCGGGAGCAGATACGCAGTATTTT
TRBV7-7,NA,TRBJ2-3,TRBD1,CASSPRDRNTDTQYF,TGTGCTAGCAGCCCCCGGGACAGAAACACAGATACGCAGTATTTT
TRBV6-5,NA,TRBJ1-6,NA,CASSLGLSYNSPLHF,TGTGCCAGCAGTTTAGGTCTCTCCTATAATTCACCCCTCCACTTT
TRBV28,NA,TRBJ1-1,NA,CASSLPTREAFF,TGTGCCAGCAGTTTACCCACCAGAGAAGCTTTCTTT
TRBV28,NA,TRBJ2-3,NA,CASSGGDTDTQYF,TGTGCCAGCAGCGGGGGCGACACAGATACGCAGTATTTT
TRBV7-9,NA,TRBJ1-6,NA,CASSLEVWVQDGSPLHF,TGTGCCAGCAGCTTAGAGGTTTGGGTACAGGACGGATCACCCCTCCACTTT
TRBV6-4,NA,TRBJ1-6,TRBD1,CASSDKDRDSPLHF,TGTGCCAGCAGTGACAAGGACAGGGATTCACCCCTCCACTTT
TRBV5-1,NA,TRBJ2-1,NA,CASSLGFSSYNEQFF,TGCGCCAGCAGCTTGGGGTTCAGCTCCTACAATGAGCAGTTCTTC
TRBV6-4,NA,TRBJ1-6,NA,CASSDVHNSPLHF,TGTGCCAGCAGTGACGTTCATAATTCACCCCTCCACTTT
TRBV28,NA,TRBJ1-1,TRBD1,CASSSGQAVAEAFF,TGTGCCAGCAGCTCGGGACAGGCCGTCGCTGAAGCTTTCTTT
TRBV18,NA,TRBJ1-5,NA,CARGTGWGNQPQHF,TGTGCCAGGGGAACAGGGTGGGGCAATCAGCCCCAGCATTTT
TRBV28,NA,TRBJ1-2,TRBD1,CASGIGQGKSGYTF,TGTGCCAGCGGTATTGGACAGGGGAAAAGTGGCTACACCTTC
TRBV2,NA,TRBJ1-6,NA,CASSEIRTETSPLHF,TGTGCCAGCAGTGAAATTAGGACCGAGACTTCACCCCTCCACTTT
TRBV28,NA,TRBJ2-7,NA,CASSSLGYEQYF,TGTGCCAGCAGTTCCCTGGGGTACGAGCAGTACTTC
TRBV2,NA,TRBJ2-3,NA,CASSQSTDTQYF,TGTGCCAGCAGTCAAAGCACGGATACGCAGTATTTT
TRBV6-6,NA,TRBJ2-7,TRBD1,CASSWPGQGYEQYF,TGTGCCAGCAGTTGGCCGGGACAGGGCTACGAGCAGTACTTC
TRBV18,NA,TRBJ2-5,NA,CASSPGWEETQYF,TGTGCCAGCTCCCCCGGGTGGGAAGAGACCCAGTACTTC
TRBV7-9,NA,TRBJ2-3,NA,CASSSLAWDTQYF,TGTGCCAGCAGCTCTCTAGCTTGGGATACGCAGTATTTT
TRBV9,NA,TRBJ2-5,TRBD2,CASSPFSGGETQYF,TGTGCCAGCAGCCCCTTTAGCGGGGGAGAGACCCAGTACTTC
TRBV25-1,NA,TRBJ2-2,NA,CASSEWREGTGEPFF,TGTGCCAGCAGTGAATGGAGGGAAGGCACCGGGGAGCCGTTTTTT
TRBV6-5,NA,TRBJ1-2,NA,CASSPEGGWLGYTF,TGTGCCAGCAGCCCCGAGGGGGGGTGGCTAGGCTACACCTTC
TRBV30,NA,TRBJ1-2,NA,CAWSGTLYGYTF,TGTGCCTGGAGTGGGACTCTCTATGGCTACACCTTC
TRBV6-5,NA,TRBJ1-2,TRBD1,CASTRQGLSDYTF,TGTGCCAGCACAAGACAGGGCCTGTCAGACTACACCTTC
TRBV11-2,NA,TRBJ1-2,TRBD1,CASRSGTGGKHGYTF,TGTGCCAGCAGGTCCGGGACAGGGGGTAAACATGGCTACACCTTC
TRBV29-1,NA,TRBJ2-1,NA,CSVETSYVEQFF,TGCAGCGTTGAAACCAGCTACGTTGAGCAGTTCTTC
TRBV10-3,NA,TRBJ2-7,NA,CAISPGVATYEQYF,TGTGCCATCAGTCCAGGGGTCGCGACCTACGAGCAGTACTTC
TRBV7-9,NA,TRBJ1-2,NA,CASSLDGPGLRSYGYTF,TGTGCCAGCAGCTTAGATGGGCCAGGCCTACGGAGCTATGGCTACACCTTC
TRBV2,NA,TRBJ2-1,NA,CASSEVSSYNEQFF,TGTGCCAGCAGTGAGGTTAGCTCCTACAATGAGCAGTTCTTC
TRBV21-1,NA,TRBJ2-4,NA,CASSKVRLAKNIQYF,TGTGCCAGCAGCAAAGTCAGGTTAGCCAAAAACATTCAGTACTTC
TRBV6-5,NA,TRBJ2-5,NA,CASSYWEGASETQYF,TGTGCCAGCAGTTACTGGGAGGGGGCGAGTGAGACCCAGTACTTC
TRBV5-1,NA,TRBJ2-7,TRBD2,CASSFSGSTQYF,TGCGCCAGCAGCTTTAGCGGGAGCACGCAGTACTTC
TRBV6-5,once,TRBJ1-1,NA,CASKRSMNTEAFF,TGTGCCAGCAAAAGAAGCATGAACACTGAAGCTTTCTTT
TRBV7-2,NA,TRBJ2-1,TRBD2,CASAGLAVRSSYNEQFF,TGTGCCAGCGCGGGACTAGCGGTAAGAAGCTCCTACAATGAGCAGTTCTTC
TRBV10-3,NA,TRBJ2-7,NA,CATVNGYEQYF,TGTGCCACCGTGAATGGGTACGAGCAGTACTTC
TRBV5-4,NA,TRBJ2-1,TRBD1,CASSSARGLVSEQFF,TGTGCCAGCAGCTCCGCCAGGGGGCTAGTAAGTGAGCAGTTCTTC
TRBV5-4,NA,TRBJ2-2,NA,CASSRPGQGGTGELFF,TGTGCCAGCAGCCGGCCGGGCCAAGGCGGCACCGGGGAGCTGTTTTTT
TRBV2,NA,TRBJ1-2,TRBD1,CASSGQGGNYGYTF,TGTGCCAGCAGTGGGCAGGGGGGCAACTATGGCTACACCTTC